This paragraph covers one T cell receptor (beta chain) sequence. Its antigen is unknown. Germline V gene sequence: CDR1 MNHEY, CDR2 SVGAGI. This CDR3 is built from 16 residues. UMIs incorporating a 6-nucleotide sample barcode were appended by means of template switching. No DNA is given; TCRdb re-called the 5' RACE reads and lists each CDR3 protein once. This sample's table has approximately 390,000 distinct CDR3 sequences. The sample belongs to a study of monozygotic twins with inflammatory bowel disease. Regarding the study as a whole: Concordant and discordant twins showed no difference in repertoire similarity, possibly from limited power.

Phlebotomy per donor yielded a single 2.5 ml blood sample. The sequence came from a human donor with ulcerative colitis or Crohn's disease, or a healthy co-twin of an affected twin (not recorded which). The source material was blood. The chain carries TRBV6-5 and TRBJ1-2; TCRdb names TRBD1, which stays unverified in the absence of DNA. The CDR3 here is CASSYSKGQANYGYTF.